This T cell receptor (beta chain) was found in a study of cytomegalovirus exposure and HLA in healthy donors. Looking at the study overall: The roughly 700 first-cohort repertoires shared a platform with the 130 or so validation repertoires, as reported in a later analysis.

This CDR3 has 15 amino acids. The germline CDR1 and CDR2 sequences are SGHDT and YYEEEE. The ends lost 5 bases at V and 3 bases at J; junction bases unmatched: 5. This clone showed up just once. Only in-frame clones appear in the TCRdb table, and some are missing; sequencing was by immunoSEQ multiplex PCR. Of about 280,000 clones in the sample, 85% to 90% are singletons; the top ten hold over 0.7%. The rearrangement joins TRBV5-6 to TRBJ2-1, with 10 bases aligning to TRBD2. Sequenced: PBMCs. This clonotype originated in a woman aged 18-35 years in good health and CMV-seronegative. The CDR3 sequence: CASSFGLADYNEQFF. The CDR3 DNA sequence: TGTGCCAGCAGTTTCGGACTAGCGGACTACAATGAGCAGTTCTTC.